Listed below are T cell receptor beta chains from one sample, sequenced in a study of spatial heterogeneity in lung cancer. TCRdb processed the 5' RACE reads anew with MiXCR; each CDR3 protein has one entry. The repertoire holds roughly 21,000 distinct CDR3 sequences, with about 3.3% as singletons. This material consisted of PBMCs, taken at surgery. The source is a female donor with early-stage non-small cell lung cancer. The CDR3 runs from the conserved cysteine through the conserved F or W. Fields, in order: clone size, D gene, J gene, V gene, CDR3 protein, CDR3 DNA. The D gene is left open where the match is weak. The size of a clone is reported for some rows only, either as once, few or many, or as a class for expanded clones.

>many|TRBD1|TRBJ1-4|TRBV10-3
CAISTGGQDNEKLFF
TGTGCCATCTCCACAGGGGGCCAAGATAATGAAAAACTGTTTTTT
>many|.|TRBJ1-4|TRBV5-1
CASSLAGEGEKLFF
TGCGCCAGCAGCTTGGCCGGGGAGGGTGAAAAACTGTTTTTT
>many|TRBD2|TRBJ2-1|TRBV7-6
CASSLELAGVSEQFF
TGTGCCAGCAGCTTAGAGCTAGCGGGAGTCAGTGAGCAGTTCTTC
>many|.|TRBJ2-1|TRBV27
CASRDVRGRGYNEQFF
TGTGCCAGCAGAGATGTCAGGGGTAGGGGCTACAATGAGCAGTTCTTC
>many|.|TRBJ2-5|TRBV27
CASRTYSGLETQYF
TGTGCCAGCAGGACATACAGCGGTTTAGAGACCCAGTACTTC
>many|.|TRBJ1-5|TRBV6-1
CASSEADQPQHF
TGTGCCAGCAGTGAAGCTGATCAGCCCCAGCATTTT
>many|.|TRBJ2-7|TRBV5-1
CASSLIPGTPAGEQYF
TGCGCCAGCAGCTTGATTCCCGGGACTCCGGCCGGCGAGCAGTACTTC
>many|TRBD2|TRBJ2-1|TRBV11-2
CASSPSGSMYGDEQFF
TGTGCCAGCAGCCCTAGCGGGAGTATGTATGGCGATGAGCAGTTCTTC
>many|TRBD1|TRBJ2-3|TRBV7-2
CASSPGLGQVDTQYF
TGTGCCAGCAGCCCGGGCTTGGGACAGGTCGATACGCAGTATTTT
>many|.|TRBJ1-1|TRBV7-9
CASSGGPGGTEAFF
TGTGCCAGCAGCGGGGGCCCGGGCGGCACTGAAGCTTTCTTT
>medium-sized|.|TRBJ1-3|TRBV28
CASSLYFGLGNTIYF
TGTGCCAGCAGTTTATATTTTGGACTTGGAAACACCATATATTTT
>many|.|TRBJ1-4|TRBV30
CAWSLGFLEKLFF
TGTGCCTGGAGTCTAGGGTTTCTTGAAAAACTGTTTTTT
>many|.|TRBJ2-1|TRBV9
CASSVGGGNNEQFF
TGTGCCAGCAGCGTAGGAGGGGGAAACAATGAGCAGTTCTTC
>many|TRBD2|TRBJ2-1|TRBV7-9
CASSPPGTSVGEQFF
TGTGCCAGCAGCCCACCCGGGACTAGCGTCGGTGAGCAGTTCTTC
>many|TRBD1|TRBJ2-1|TRBV6-6
CASSPDRVIFNEQFF
TGTGCCAGCAGTCCAGACAGGGTTATTTTCAATGAGCAGTTCTTC
>many|TRBD2|TRBJ2-3|TRBV11-1
CASSSSPATSGTDTQYF
TGTGCCAGCAGCTCGAGTCCCGCCACTAGCGGCACAGATACGCAGTATTTT
>many|TRBD1|TRBJ1-5|TRBV12-3/TRBV12-4
CASSLDRGVQPQHF
TGTGCCAGCAGTCTGGACAGGGGCGTTCAGCCCCAGCATTTT
>many|TRBD2|TRBJ2-3|TRBV4-1
CASSLTPGRRTDTQYF
TGCGCCAGCAGCCTCACGCCCGGGAGGAGGACAGATACGCAGTATTTT
>many|.|TRBJ2-1|TRBV18
CASSPGLLSYNEQFF
TGTGCCAGCTCACCGGGACTTCTCTCCTACAATGAGCAGTTCTTC
>many|TRBD1|TRBJ2-5|TRBV5-1
CASSFGQGETQYF
TGCGCCAGCAGCTTCGGACAGGGAGAGACCCAGTACTTC
>many|.|TRBJ2-2|TRBV10-3
CAISVTGTGELFF
TGTGCCATCAGTGTTACAGGGACCGGGGAGCTGTTTTTT
>.|.|TRBJ2-3|TRBV5-1
CASSLAETGLRTDTQYF
TGCGCCAGCAGCTTGGCCGAGACAGGATTGCGCACAGATACGCAGTATTTT
>few|.|TRBJ2-1|TRBV7-6
CASSPRDSINEQFF
TGTGCCAGCAGCCCCCGGGACTCCATCAATGAGCAGTTCTTC